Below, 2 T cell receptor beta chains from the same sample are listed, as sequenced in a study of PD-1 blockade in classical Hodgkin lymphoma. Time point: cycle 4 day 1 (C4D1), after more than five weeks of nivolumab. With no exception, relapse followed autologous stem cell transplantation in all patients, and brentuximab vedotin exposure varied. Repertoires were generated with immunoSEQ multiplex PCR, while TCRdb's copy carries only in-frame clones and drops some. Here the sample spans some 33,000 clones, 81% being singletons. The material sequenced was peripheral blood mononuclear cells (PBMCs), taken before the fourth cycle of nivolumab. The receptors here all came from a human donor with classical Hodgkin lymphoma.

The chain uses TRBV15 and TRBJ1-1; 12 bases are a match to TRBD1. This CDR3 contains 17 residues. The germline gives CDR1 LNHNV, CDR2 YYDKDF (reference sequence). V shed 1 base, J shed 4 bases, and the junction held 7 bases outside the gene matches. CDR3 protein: CATSRGVGQGAFTEAFF. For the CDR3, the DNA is TGTGCCACCAGCAGAGGGGTGGGACAGGGGGCTTTCACTGAAGCTTTCTTT.

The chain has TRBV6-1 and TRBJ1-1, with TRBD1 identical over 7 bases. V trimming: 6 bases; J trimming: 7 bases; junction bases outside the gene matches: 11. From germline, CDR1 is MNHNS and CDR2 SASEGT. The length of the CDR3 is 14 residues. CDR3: CASSRDRTSLEAFF. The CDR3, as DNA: TGTGCCAGCAGCCGGGACAGAACATCCCTTGAAGCTTTCTTT.